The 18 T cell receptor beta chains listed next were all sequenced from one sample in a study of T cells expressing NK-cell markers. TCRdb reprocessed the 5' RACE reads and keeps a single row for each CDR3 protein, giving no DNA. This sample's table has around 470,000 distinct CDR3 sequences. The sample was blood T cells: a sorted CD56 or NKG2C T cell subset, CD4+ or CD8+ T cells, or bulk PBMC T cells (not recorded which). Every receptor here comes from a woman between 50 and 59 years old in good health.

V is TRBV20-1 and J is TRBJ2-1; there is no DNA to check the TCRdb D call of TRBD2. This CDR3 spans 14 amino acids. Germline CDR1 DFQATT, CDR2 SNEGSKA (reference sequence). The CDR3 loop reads CSVATGLAYNEQFF.

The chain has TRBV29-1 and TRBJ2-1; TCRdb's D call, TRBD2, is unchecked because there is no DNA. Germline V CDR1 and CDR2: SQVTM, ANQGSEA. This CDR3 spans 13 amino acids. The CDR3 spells CSVESRERNEQFF.

The chain's CDR3 is CASSAGKNTEAFF. The V and J genes are TRBV7-9 and TRBJ1-1; as DNA is missing, the TRBD1 call by TCRdb cannot be tested. This CDR3 spans 13 amino acids. Germline-derived CDR1 and CDR2 are SEHNR and FQNEAQ (reference sequence).

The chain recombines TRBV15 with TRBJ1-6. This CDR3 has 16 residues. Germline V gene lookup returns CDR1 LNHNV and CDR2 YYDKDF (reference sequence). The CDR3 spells CATSRESSTNNSPLHF. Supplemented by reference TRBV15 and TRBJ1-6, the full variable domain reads DAMVIQNPRYQVTQFGKPVTLSCSQTLNHNVMYWYQQKSSQAPKLLFHYYDKDFNNEADTPDNFQSRRPNTSFCFLDIRSPGLGDTAMYLCATSRESSTNNSPLHFGNGTRLTVT.

The CDR3 protein is CASSDGTGGLGTEAFF. The gene calls are TRBV5-1 and TRBJ1-1; TCRdb's D gene call, TRBD1, goes unchecked for lack of DNA. This CDR3 contains 16 residues. The germline CDR1 and CDR2 sequences are SGHRS and YFSETQ. The complete variable domain, with remaining parts taken from reference TRBV5-1 and TRBJ1-1, reads KAGVTQTPRYLIKTRGQQVTLSCSPISGHRSVSWYQQTPGQGLQFLFEYFSETQRNKGNFPGRFSGRQFSNSRSEMNVSTLELGDSALYLCASSDGTGGLGTEAFFGQGTRLTVV.

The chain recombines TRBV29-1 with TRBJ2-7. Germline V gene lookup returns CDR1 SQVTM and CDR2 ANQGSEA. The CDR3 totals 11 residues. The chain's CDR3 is CSGRWGLEQYF.

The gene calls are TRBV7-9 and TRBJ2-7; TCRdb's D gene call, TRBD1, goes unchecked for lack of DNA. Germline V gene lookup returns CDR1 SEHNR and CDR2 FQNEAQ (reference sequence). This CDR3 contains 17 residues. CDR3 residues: CASSFGWGAREDYEQYF.

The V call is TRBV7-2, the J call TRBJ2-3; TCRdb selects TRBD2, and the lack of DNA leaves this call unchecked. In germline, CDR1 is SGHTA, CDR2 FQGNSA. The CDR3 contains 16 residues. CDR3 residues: CASRVVTSGRTDTQYF.

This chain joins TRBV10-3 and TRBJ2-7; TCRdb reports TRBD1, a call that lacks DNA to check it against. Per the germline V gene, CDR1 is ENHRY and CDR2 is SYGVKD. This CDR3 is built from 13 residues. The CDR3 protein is CAIRGDSPYEQYF.

This CDR3 is CASSQDGGGYQETQYF. This chain connects TRBV4-2 to TRBJ2-5; TCRdb indicates TRBD1, and absent DNA this call remains unverified. The germline V gene has CDR1 LGHNA and CDR2 YNFKEQ. This CDR3 region has 16 residues.

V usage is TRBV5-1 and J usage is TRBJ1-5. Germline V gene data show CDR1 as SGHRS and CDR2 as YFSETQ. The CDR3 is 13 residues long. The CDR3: CASSVDRNQPQHF.

CDR3 region: CSGEGLAGTNEQFF. The rearrangement uses TRBV29-1 and TRBJ2-1; TCRdb's D gene call, TRBD2, goes unchecked for lack of DNA. This CDR3 is 14 amino acids long. Per the germline V gene, CDR1 is SQVTM and CDR2 is ANQGSEA.

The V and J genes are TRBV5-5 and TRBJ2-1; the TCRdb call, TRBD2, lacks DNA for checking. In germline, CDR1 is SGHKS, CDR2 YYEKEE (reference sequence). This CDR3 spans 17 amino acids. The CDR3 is CASSALPGTSSYNEQFF.

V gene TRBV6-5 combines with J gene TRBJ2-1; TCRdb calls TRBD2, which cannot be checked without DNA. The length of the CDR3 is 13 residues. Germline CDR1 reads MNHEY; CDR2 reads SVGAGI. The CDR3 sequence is CASRPGTTHEQFF.

The CDR3 protein is CASSRFGDRLGHSGNTIYF. The chain joins TRBV27 to TRBJ1-3; no DNA is available, so the TRBD1 call from TCRdb remains unchecked. The CDR3 has 19 residues. CDR1 is MNHEY, CDR2 SMNVEV, per germline (reference sequence).

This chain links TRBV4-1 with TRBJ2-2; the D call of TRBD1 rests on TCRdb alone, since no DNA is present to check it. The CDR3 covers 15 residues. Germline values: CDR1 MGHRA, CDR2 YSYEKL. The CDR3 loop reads CASMGKRGDTGELFF.

This CDR3 reads CASSLEGKSRTDTQYF. This chain uses TRBV7-6 with TRBJ2-3; TCRdb picks TRBD1, but there is no DNA to check that call. CDR1 is SGHVS and CDR2 is FNYEAQ in the germline V gene. The length of the CDR3 is 16 residues.

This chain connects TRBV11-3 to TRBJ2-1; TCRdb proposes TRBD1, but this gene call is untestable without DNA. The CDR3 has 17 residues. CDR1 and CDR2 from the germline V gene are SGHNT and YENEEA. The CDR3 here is CASSLVPGGSSYNEQFF.